This is a list of T cell receptor beta chains from one sample in a study of T cell repertoires in ileal Crohn's disease. This table comes from immunoSEQ multiplex PCR, and its TCRdb copy is limited to in-frame clones, with some not included. The sample records some 1,600 clones, more than 75% being singletons. The sequencing sample was made of ileal tissue. The origin of the receptors is an adult with Crohn's disease. The CDR3 runs from the conserved cysteine through the conserved F or W. The order of the fields is V gene, clone size, CDR3 length, J gene, D gene, CDR3 DNA, CDR3 protein. A D gene is named only where the DNA matches it firmly. Clone sizes are given selectively: once, few, many, or a class where the clone is expanded.

V gene: TRBV12-5
clone size: NA
CDR3 length: 15
J gene: TRBJ1-1
D gene: NA
CDR3 DNA: TGTGCTAGTGGTTTGGTACTTGGCAAACTCACTGAAGCTTTCTTT
CDR3 protein: CASGLVLGKLTEAFF

V gene: TRBV9
clone size: NA
CDR3 length: 15
J gene: TRBJ1-1
D gene: NA
CDR3 DNA: TGTGCCAGCAGCGTAGTAGGGGGGAGGAACACTGAAGCTTTCTTT
CDR3 protein: CASSVVGGRNTEAFF

V gene: TRBV13
clone size: NA
CDR3 length: 14
J gene: TRBJ2-3
D gene: NA
CDR3 DNA: TGTGCCAGCAGCTTAAGGCGGCGCACAGATACGCAGTATTTT
CDR3 protein: CASSLRRRTDTQYF

V gene: TRBV11-2
clone size: NA
CDR3 length: 14
J gene: TRBJ2-1
D gene: TRBD2
CDR3 DNA: TGTGCCAGCAGCTTAAGCGGGGGGGCCGGTGAGCAGTTCTTC
CDR3 protein: CASSLSGGAGEQFF

V gene: TRBV28
clone size: NA
CDR3 length: 16
J gene: TRBJ2-7
D gene: TRBD2
CDR3 DNA: TGTGCCAGCAGCCAAACGCCGGGACTAGGCTTCTACGAGCAGTACTTC
CDR3 protein: CASSQTPGLGFYEQYF

V gene: TRBV6-1
clone size: NA
CDR3 length: 13
J gene: TRBJ1-4
D gene: NA
CDR3 DNA: TGTGCCAGCAGTGGAAATGGGGCTGAAAAACTGTTTTTT
CDR3 protein: CASSGNGAEKLFF

V gene: TRBV16
clone size: NA
CDR3 length: 11
J gene: TRBJ2-5
D gene: NA
CDR3 DNA: TGTGCCAGCAGCCCTCAAGAGACCCAGTACTTC
CDR3 protein: CASSPQETQYF

V gene: TRBV5-1
clone size: NA
CDR3 length: 15
J gene: TRBJ1-1
D gene: TRBD1
CDR3 DNA: TGCGTCAGCAGCTTCCCCGACAGGGAGGGCACTGAAGCTTTCTTT
CDR3 protein: CVSSFPDREGTEAFF

V gene: TRBV7-9
clone size: NA
CDR3 length: 15
J gene: TRBJ2-1
D gene: NA
CDR3 DNA: TGTGCCAGCAGCTTAGTATCCCCGGGCGGGAATGAGCAGTTCTTC
CDR3 protein: CASSLVSPGGNEQFF

V gene: TRBV18
clone size: NA
CDR3 length: 13
J gene: TRBJ2-1
D gene: TRBD1
CDR3 DNA: TGTGCCAGCTCATCGGACAGGGCCAATGAGCAGTTCTTC
CDR3 protein: CASSSDRANEQFF

V gene: TRBV4-3
clone size: few
CDR3 length: 16
J gene: TRBJ1-2
D gene: NA
CDR3 DNA: TGCGCCAGCAGCCAAGATCAACCGGGGGCAGTCTATGGCTACACCTTC
CDR3 protein: CASSQDQPGAVYGYTF

V gene: TRBV7-3
clone size: NA
CDR3 length: 14
J gene: TRBJ1-1
D gene: TRBD1
CDR3 DNA: TGTGCCAGCAGCCTGACAGGGGGGAACACTGAAGCTTTCTTT
CDR3 protein: CASSLTGGNTEAFF

V gene: TRBV4-3
clone size: NA
CDR3 length: 15
J gene: TRBJ2-7
D gene: NA
CDR3 DNA: TGCGCCAGCAGCCAAGAGAAGAAGCGGACCTACGAGCAGTACTTC
CDR3 protein: CASSQEKKRTYEQYF

V gene: TRBV6-6
clone size: NA
CDR3 length: 13
J gene: TRBJ1-5
D gene: TRBD1
CDR3 DNA: TGTGCCAGCACCGGACAGGGGGGTCAGCCCCAGCATTTT
CDR3 protein: CASTGQGGQPQHF

V gene: TRBV7-2
clone size: NA
CDR3 length: 11
J gene: TRBJ2-3
D gene: NA
CDR3 DNA: TGTGCCAGCAGCTCACGGTGGGCCATCCAATTT
CDR3 protein: CASSSRWAIQF

V gene: TRBV2
clone size: large
CDR3 length: 15
J gene: TRBJ1-1
D gene: NA
CDR3 DNA: TGTGCCAGCAGTGACACGGGGAGAGGGAACACTGAAGCTTTCTTT
CDR3 protein: CASSDTGRGNTEAFF

V gene: TRBV27
clone size: NA
CDR3 length: 15
J gene: TRBJ2-7
D gene: TRBD2
CDR3 DNA: TGTGCCAGCAGTTTACGGACTAGCGGTTCCTTAGAGCAGTACTTC
CDR3 protein: CASSLRTSGSLEQYF

V gene: TRBV2
clone size: NA
CDR3 length: 13
J gene: TRBJ1-6
D gene: NA
CDR3 DNA: TGTGCCAGCAGGGTCTCCTATAATTCACCCCTCCACTTT
CDR3 protein: CASRVSYNSPLHF

V gene: TRBV29-1
clone size: NA
CDR3 length: 14
J gene: TRBJ2-7
D gene: NA
CDR3 DNA: TGCAGCGTTGATGGGGGGGCAGGGCCATACGAGCAGTACTTC
CDR3 protein: CSVDGGAGPYEQYF

V gene: TRBV2
clone size: NA
CDR3 length: 13
J gene: TRBJ2-1
D gene: NA
CDR3 DNA: TGTGTCCCCGGGGGCCGTAGAGTAGATGAGCAGTTCTTC
CDR3 protein: CVPGGRRVDEQFF

V gene: TRBV29-1
clone size: NA
CDR3 length: 14
J gene: TRBJ1-2
D gene: NA
CDR3 DNA: TGCAGCGCCGCCAGGAGTCAAGGGAAGGATGGCTACACCTTC
CDR3 protein: CSAARSQGKDGYTF

V gene: TRBV7-2
clone size: NA
CDR3 length: 13
J gene: TRBJ2-3
D gene: NA
CDR3 DNA: TGTGCCAGCAGCCCTTCGTGGGGAGATACGCAGTATTTT
CDR3 protein: CASSPSWGDTQYF

V gene: TRBV6-5
clone size: NA
CDR3 length: 16
J gene: TRBJ2-2
D gene: TRBD2
CDR3 DNA: TGTGCCAGCAGTTATGGGCGGGGGGGCATGGCCGGGGAGCTGTTTTTT
CDR3 protein: CASSYGRGGMAGELFF

V gene: TRBV7-8
clone size: NA
CDR3 length: 14
J gene: TRBJ2-1
D gene: NA
CDR3 DNA: TGTGCCAGCAGCTTAGGTCCAGCGTGGAATGAGCAGTTCTTC
CDR3 protein: CASSLGPAWNEQFF

V gene: TRBV7-9
clone size: NA
CDR3 length: 13
J gene: TRBJ2-5
D gene: NA
CDR3 DNA: TGTGCCAGCAGCTTAGGGGAACAAGAGACCCAGTACTTC
CDR3 protein: CASSLGEQETQYF

V gene: TRBV9
clone size: NA
CDR3 length: 15
J gene: TRBJ1-1
D gene: NA
CDR3 DNA: TGTGCCAGCAGCGTAGTGGGCGGGAAGAACACTGAAGCTTTCTTT
CDR3 protein: CASSVVGGKNTEAFF

V gene: TRBV2
clone size: NA
CDR3 length: 13
J gene: TRBJ1-6
D gene: NA
CDR3 DNA: TGTGCCATCCACAGGTCATATAATTCACCCCTCCACTTT
CDR3 protein: CAIHRSYNSPLHF

V gene: TRBV6-1
clone size: NA
CDR3 length: 13
J gene: TRBJ1-1
D gene: NA
CDR3 DNA: TGTGCCAGCAGTGAGGTGACAGTCACTGAAGCTTTCTTT
CDR3 protein: CASSEVTVTEAFF